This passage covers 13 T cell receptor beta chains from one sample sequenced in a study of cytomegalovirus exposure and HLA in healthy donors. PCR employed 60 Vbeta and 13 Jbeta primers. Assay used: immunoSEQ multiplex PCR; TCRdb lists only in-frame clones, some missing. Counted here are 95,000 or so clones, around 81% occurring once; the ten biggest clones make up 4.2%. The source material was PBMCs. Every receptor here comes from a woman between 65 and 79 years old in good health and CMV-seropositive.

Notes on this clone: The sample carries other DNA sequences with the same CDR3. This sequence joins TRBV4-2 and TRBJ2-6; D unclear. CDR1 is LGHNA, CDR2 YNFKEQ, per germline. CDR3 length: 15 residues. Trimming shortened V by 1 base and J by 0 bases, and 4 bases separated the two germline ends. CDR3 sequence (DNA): TGTGCCAGCAGCCAAGCGAGCTCTGGGGCCAACGTCCTGACTTTC. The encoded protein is CASSQASSGANVLTF.

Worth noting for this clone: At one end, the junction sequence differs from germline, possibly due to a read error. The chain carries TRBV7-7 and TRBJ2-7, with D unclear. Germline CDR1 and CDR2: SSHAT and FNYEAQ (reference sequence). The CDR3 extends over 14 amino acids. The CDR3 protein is CASSLRVNAPEQYF. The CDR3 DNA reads TGTGCTAGCAGCTTACGGGTAAACGCCCCTGAGCAGTACTTC.

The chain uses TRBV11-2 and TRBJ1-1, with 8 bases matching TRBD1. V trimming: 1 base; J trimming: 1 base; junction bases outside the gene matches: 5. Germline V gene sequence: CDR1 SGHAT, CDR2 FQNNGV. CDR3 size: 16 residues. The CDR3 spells CASSLALQGGNTEAFF. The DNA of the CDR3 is TGTGCCAGCAGCTTAGCTTTACAGGGGGGGAACACTGAAGCTTTCTTT.

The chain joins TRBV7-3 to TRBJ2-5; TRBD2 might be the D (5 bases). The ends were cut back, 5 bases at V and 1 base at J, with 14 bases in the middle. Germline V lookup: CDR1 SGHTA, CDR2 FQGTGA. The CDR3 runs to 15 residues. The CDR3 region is CASSPQSAGQETQYF. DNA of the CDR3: TGTGCCAGCAGCCCACAGTCCGCGGGCCAAGAGACCCAGTACTTC.

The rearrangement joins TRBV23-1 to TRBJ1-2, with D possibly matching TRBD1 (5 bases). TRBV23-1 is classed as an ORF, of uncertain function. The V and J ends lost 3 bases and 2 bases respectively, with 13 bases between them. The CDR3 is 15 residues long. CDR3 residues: CASSHRDGGNYGYTF. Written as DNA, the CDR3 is TGCGCCAGCAGTCACCGGGACGGAGGGAACTATGGCTACACCTTC.

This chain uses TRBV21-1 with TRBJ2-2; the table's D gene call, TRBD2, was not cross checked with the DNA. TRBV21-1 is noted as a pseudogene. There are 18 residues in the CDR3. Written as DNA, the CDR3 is TGTGCCAGCAGCAAAGGGGAGGGGCGGGAAGAGGACACCGGGGAGCTGTTTTTT. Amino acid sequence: CASSKGEGREEDTGELFF.

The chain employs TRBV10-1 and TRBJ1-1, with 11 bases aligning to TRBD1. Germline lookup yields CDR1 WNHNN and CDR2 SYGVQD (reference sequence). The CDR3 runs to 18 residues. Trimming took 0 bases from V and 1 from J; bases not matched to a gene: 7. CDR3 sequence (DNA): TGCGCCAGCAGTGAGTCGCCCGGACAGGGGGCAGAGAACACTGAAGCTTTCTTT. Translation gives CASSESPGQGAENTEAFF.

CDR3 in DNA: TGTGCCATCAGTGACGCGGCTAGCGGGATCTACAATGAGCAGTTCTTC. Its translation: CAISDAASGIYNEQFF. The J gene is TRBJ2-1, the V gene TRBV10-3; 9 nucleotides line up with TRBD2. The V and J ends lost 3 bases and 3 bases, in that order; junction bases with no gene match: 6. CDR1 ENHRY and CDR2 SYGVKD come from the germline V gene. The CDR3 consists of 16 residues.

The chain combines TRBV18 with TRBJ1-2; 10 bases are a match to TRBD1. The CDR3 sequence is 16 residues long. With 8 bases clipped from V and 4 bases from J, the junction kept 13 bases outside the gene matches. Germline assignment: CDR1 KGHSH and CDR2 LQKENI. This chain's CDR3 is CASSPGTGAVSYGYTF. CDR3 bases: TGTGCCAGCAGTCCCGGGACAGGGGCGGTATCCTATGGCTACACCTTC.

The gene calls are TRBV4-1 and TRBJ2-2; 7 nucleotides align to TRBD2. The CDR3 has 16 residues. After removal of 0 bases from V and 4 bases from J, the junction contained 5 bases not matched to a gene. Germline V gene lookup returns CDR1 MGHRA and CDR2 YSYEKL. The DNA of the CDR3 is TGCGCCAGCAGCCAAGAAATAGGACTAGTCACCGGGGAGCTGTTTTTT. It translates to CASSQEIGLVTGELFF.

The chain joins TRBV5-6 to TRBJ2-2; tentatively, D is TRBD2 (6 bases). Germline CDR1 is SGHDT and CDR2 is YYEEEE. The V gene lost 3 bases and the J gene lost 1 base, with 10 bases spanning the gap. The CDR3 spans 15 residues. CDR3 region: CASSSTSRNTGELFF. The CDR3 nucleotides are TGTGCCAGCAGCTCTACTAGCAGGAACACCGGGGAGCTGTTTTTT.

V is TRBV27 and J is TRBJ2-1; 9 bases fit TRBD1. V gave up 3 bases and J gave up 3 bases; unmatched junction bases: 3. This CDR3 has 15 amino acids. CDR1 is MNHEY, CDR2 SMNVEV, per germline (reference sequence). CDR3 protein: CASSFRQGGYNEQFF. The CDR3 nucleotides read TGTGCCAGCAGTTTCCGACAGGGGGGCTACAATGAGCAGTTCTTC.

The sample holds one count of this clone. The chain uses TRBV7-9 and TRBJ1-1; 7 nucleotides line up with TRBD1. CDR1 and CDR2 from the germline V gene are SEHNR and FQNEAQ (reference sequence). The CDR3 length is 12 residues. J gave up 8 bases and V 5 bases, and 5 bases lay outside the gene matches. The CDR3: CASSASRGEAFF. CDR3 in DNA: TGTGCCAGCAGCGCGTCCAGGGGGGAAGCTTTCTTT.